This TCR beta chain was recorded in a study of blood T cell repertoires in COVID-19. Study-wide background: Donors in the United States, Italy and Spain gave samples during acute or convalescent COVID-19. The cDNA or gDNA used as material had been derived from T cells, B-cell-depleted T cells, or PBMCs.

The CDR3 covers 15 residues. Germline V lookup: CDR1 SGDLS, CDR2 YYNGEE. V lost 4 bases, J lost 6 bases, and 7 bases stayed unmatched. Patients from Seattle were sampled longitudinally, starting during active infection. Only in-frame clones appear in the TCRdb table, and some are missing; sequencing was by immunoSEQ multiplex PCR. The sample holds 100,000 to 150,000 clones, approximately 85% seen once. This receptor was obtained from a man aged 25 to 40 with COVID-19, enrolled during active disease. The sample taken for sequencing was peripheral blood. The V call is TRBV9, the J call TRBJ2-7, with TRBD2 matching 13 bases. CDR3 residues: CASSPAGLAGAEQYF. DNA for the CDR3: TGTGCCAGCAGCCCCGCCGGACTAGCGGGAGCCGAGCAGTACTTC.